This record covers a single TCR beta chain. Its antigen is not identified. The data are from a study of monozygotic twins with cystic fibrosis. Study-wide points: J usage was most co-twin-similar in 8 of 16 pairs, V in 13. Shared CDR3 numbers were not associated with age, concordance or severity. Median Simpson clonality of approximately 0.009 suggested naive T cells predominated.

Per the germline V gene, CDR1 is SGHVS and CDR2 is FQNEAQ. This CDR3 is 16 amino acids long. V shed 0 bases and J 6 bases; nucleotides not matched to a gene: 4. Sequencing used immunoSEQ multiplex PCR; TCRdb keeps in-frame clones, though not all of them. The profile shows 39,000 or so clones, around nine tenths of them singletons. The sample taken for sequencing was blood. The chain uses TRBV7-8 and TRBJ2-1; 11 bases line up with TRBD1. The clonotype originates from a boy aged 2 to 10 with cystic fibrosis. The CDR3 region is CASSLAGTGGSNEQFF. As DNA, the CDR3 is TGTGCCAGCAGCTTAGCCGGGACAGGGGGGAGCAATGAGCAGTTCTTC.